Reported below is one T cell receptor (beta chain). Its antigen has not been determined. No clone much larger than this one lies a single base away; base qualities are absent. In the prospective study, participants were 18 to 89 years old, resided in about two dozen geographic areas of the United States, and were enrolled through a virtual design. In the prospective study, participants were assigned to cohorts based on the clinical history participants reported in a screening survey and a study questionnaire. Each participant in the prospective study had whole blood, serum and a nasopharyngeal or oropharyngeal swab collected by mobile phlebotomists. Additional blood draws and questionnaires over an approximately two-month period could optionally be provided by prospective study participants. Before DNA extraction, blood samples from the prospective study were shipped at room temperature or frozen.

This record comes from a study of blood T cell repertoires in COVID-19 (TCRdb year 2020). In the study overall: Collaborator samples came from the United States, Italy and Spain and covered acute and convalescent phases of COVID-19. Deeply sampled blood TCRbeta repertoires from subjects exposed to, actively infected with, or recovered from COVID-19 were included in the dataset. Samples came from the ongoing ImmuneRACE study (first 160 participants) plus 1,254 subjects from 6 global collaborators. Where available, HLA class I and class II types were obtained from metadata supplied by the sample provider rather than from assay-based typing. The material from the prospective study consisted of cDNA or gDNA derived from T cells, B-cell-depleted T cells, or PBMCs. The repertoires were released in a freely available public database intended as a resource for research on the immune response to SARS-CoV-2. A de-identified subject ID, COVID-19 status, age in years and sex were almost always included in the sample metadata.

In the germline V gene, CDR1 corresponds to SNHLY and CDR2 to FYNNEI. Spanning cysteine to phenylalanine, the CDR3 consists of 15 amino acids. Left in the record is the CDR3 DNA by itself, 45 bases read in frame from the first base. The junction carries 17 bases between V and J, which are trimmed by 4 bases and 8 bases respectively. TCRbeta CDR3 regions were amplified from genomic DNA by means of the immunoSEQ Assay, a bias-controlled multiplex PCR. For the original study's pipeline: Nucleated cell counts per sample were estimated from amplification of reference gene primers within the assay. To quantify the absolute abundance of each unique TCRbeta CDR3 rearrangement, sequence reads were collapsed and filtered. Productive Simpson clonality was computed per sample as the square root of Simpson's diversity index over productive rearrangements. Entries here come from immuneACCESS through TCRdb and include only in-frame sequences with V and J called. Some clones fail to appear in such tables; in the studies checked, an unresolved V gene covers under half of the shortfall, and the cause of the remainder is unknown. V and J calls and clone size come straight from that table; D and trimming were deduced from the DNA. Recorded for this sample are approximately 140,000 clones; 84% of them occurred a single time. The ten largest clones take up about 3.4% of the sample.

Findings and caveats that apply to the study as a whole: The amount of clinical and demographic metadata varied by source and participant and was provided uncurated.

Here the chain combines TRBV2 and TRBJ1-4, with TRBD1 tentatively as D gene (5 bases match). The receptor's source is a woman in her fifties or sixties with acute COVID-19. Sequences were obtained from PBMCs or T cells enriched from blood (not recorded which). The DNA sequence is given as TGTGCCAGCAGTGGTCAGGGTCTATCACGGGAAAAACTGTTTTTT. It encodes CASSGQGLSREKLFF.